Listed below are T cell receptor beta chains from one sample, sequenced in a study of blood T cell repertoires in COVID-19. The method was immunoSEQ multiplex PCR; TCRdb's version includes in-frame clones alone and lacks a portion of them. The table shows 250,000 to 350,000 clones, with approximately 83% occurring only once. Source material: peripheral blood. The receptors were sampled from a woman aged 30 to 39 who had recovered from COVID-19. The CDR3 runs from the conserved cysteine through the conserved F or W. Fields, in order: D gene, clone size, V gene, J gene, CDR3 protein, CDR3 DNA. A D gene is named only where the DNA matches it firmly. Size tells how often a clone was seen (once, few, many) or the class of an expanded clone, and some rows leave it out.

>.|.|TRBV6-5|TRBJ2-5
CASSYGAGGDETQYF
TGTGCCAGCAGTTACGGGGCGGGCGGGGACGAGACCCAGTACTTC
>.|.|TRBV5-1|TRBJ2-2
CASSLGALNTGELFF
TGCGCCAGCAGCTTGGGGGCCCTGAACACCGGGGAGCTGTTTTTT
>TRBD2|.|TRBV2|TRBJ2-3
CASTARTSGGDTQYF
TGTGCCAGCACCGCGCGGACTAGCGGGGGGGATACGCAGTATTTT
>.|.|TRBV19|TRBJ1-3
CASSRGARSSGNTIYF
TGTGCCAGTAGCCGGGGGGCCCGCTCCTCTGGAAACACCATATATTTT
>TRBD2|.|TRBV2|TRBJ2-5
CASKGLAETQYF
TGTGCCAGTAAGGGACTAGCGGAGACCCAGTACTTC
>.|many|TRBV19|TRBJ1-3
CASRQDSSGNTIYF
TGTGCCAGCAGACAGGACAGCTCTGGAAACACCATATATTTT
>TRBD1|.|TRBV4-1|TRBJ1-5
CASSLSPGGNQPQHF
TGCGCCAGCAGCCTGAGCCCAGGGGGTAATCAGCCCCAGCATTTT
>TRBD1|.|TRBV19|TRBJ2-4
CATGQGRPLSKNIQYF
TGTGCCACAGGACAGGGGCGACCCCTTAGCAAAAACATTCAGTACTTC
>TRBD1|few|TRBV18|TRBJ1-2
CASSVGTGAANYGYTF
TGTGCCAGCTCAGTGGGGACAGGGGCGGCTAACTATGGCTACACCTTC
>.|.|TRBV7-6|TRBJ1-4
CASSPQYKSTNEKLFF
TGTGCCAGCAGCCCACAATACAAGTCAACTAATGAAAAACTGTTTTTT
>.|.|TRBV29-1|TRBJ2-5
CSVYHQRETQYF
TGCAGCGTGTATCACCAGCGAGAGACCCAGTACTTC
>TRBD1|.|TRBV10-3|TRBJ2-7
CAYRVTTGDTYEQYF
TGTGCCTATCGGGTGACGACAGGGGATACCTACGAGCAGTACTTC
>TRBD1|.|TRBV24-1|TRBJ1-2
CATSDYTGGLYGYTF
TGTGCCACCAGTGATTACACAGGGGGCCTCTATGGCTACACCTTC
>.|.|TRBV16|TRBJ1-5
CASSPGIGDNQPQHF
TGTGCCAGCAGCCCTGGGATCGGGGATAATCAGCCCCAGCATTTT
>.|.|TRBV27|TRBJ2-7
CASSLSHGTTYYEQYF
TGTGCCAGCAGTTTATCGCATGGGACAACCTACTACGAGCAGTACTTC
>TRBD1|.|TRBV5-4|TRBJ2-1
CASSFAGQGNEQFF
TGTGCCAGCAGCTTTGCGGGACAGGGAAATGAGCAGTTCTTC
>TRBD2|.|TRBV27|TRBJ2-3
CASRLGLTLTDTQYF
TGTGCCAGCAGGCTGGGACTAACACTTACAGATACGCAGTATTTT
>.|once|TRBV27|TRBJ2-7
CASSLPGAYEQYF
TGTGCCAGCAGTTTACCCGGAGCATACGAGCAGTACTTC
>TRBD2|.|TRBV28|TRBJ2-1
CASSPTSGGSQWEQFF
TGTGCCAGCAGTCCGACTAGCGGGGGGTCACAATGGGAGCAGTTCTTC
>.|few|TRBV7-7|TRBJ2-1
CASSLERGEQFF
TGTGCTAGCAGCTTAGAGAGGGGGGAGCAGTTCTTC
>TRBD1|.|TRBV11-3|TRBJ2-5
CASSATPGTGGAEETQYF
TGTGCCAGCAGCGCCACCCCCGGGACAGGGGGCGCCGAAGAGACCCAGTACTTC